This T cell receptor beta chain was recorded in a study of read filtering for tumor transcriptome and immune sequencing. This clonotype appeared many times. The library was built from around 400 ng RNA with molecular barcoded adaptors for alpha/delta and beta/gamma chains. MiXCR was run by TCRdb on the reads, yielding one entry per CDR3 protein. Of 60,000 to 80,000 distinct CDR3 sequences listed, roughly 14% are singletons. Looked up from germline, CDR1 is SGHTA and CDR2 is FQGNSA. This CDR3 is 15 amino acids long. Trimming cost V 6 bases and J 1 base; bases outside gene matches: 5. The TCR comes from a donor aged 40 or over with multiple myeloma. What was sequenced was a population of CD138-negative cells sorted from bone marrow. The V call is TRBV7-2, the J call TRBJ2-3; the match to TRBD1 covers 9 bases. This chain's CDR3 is CASRLRTGGTDTQYF. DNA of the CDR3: TGTGCCAGCAGACTCCGGACAGGGGGCACAGATACGCAGTATTTT.